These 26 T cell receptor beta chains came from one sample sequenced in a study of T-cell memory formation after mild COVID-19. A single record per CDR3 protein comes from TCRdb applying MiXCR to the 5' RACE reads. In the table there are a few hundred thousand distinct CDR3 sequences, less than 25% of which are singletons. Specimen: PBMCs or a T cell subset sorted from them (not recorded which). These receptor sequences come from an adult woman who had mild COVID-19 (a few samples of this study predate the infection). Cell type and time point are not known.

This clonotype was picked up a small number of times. Here the CDR3 DNA reads TGTGCCAGCAGCTTCCAACTAGCGGGGGAACCCCTGCAAGAGACCCAGTACTTC. It yields the protein CASSFQLAGEPLQETQYF. The chain is built from TRBV11-2 and TRBJ2-5, with 11 bases identical to TRBD2. The V gene's germline CDR1 is SGHAT and CDR2 FQNNGV. The CDR3 is made up of 18 amino acids. Trimming took 3 bases from V and 2 from J; bases not matched to a gene: 11.

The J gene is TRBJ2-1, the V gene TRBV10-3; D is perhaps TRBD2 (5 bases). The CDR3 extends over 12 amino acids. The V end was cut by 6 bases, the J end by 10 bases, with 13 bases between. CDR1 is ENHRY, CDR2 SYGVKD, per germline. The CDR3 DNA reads TGTGCCATCAGCATTCTAGGGAGAGAGCAGTTCTTC. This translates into CAISILGREQFF.

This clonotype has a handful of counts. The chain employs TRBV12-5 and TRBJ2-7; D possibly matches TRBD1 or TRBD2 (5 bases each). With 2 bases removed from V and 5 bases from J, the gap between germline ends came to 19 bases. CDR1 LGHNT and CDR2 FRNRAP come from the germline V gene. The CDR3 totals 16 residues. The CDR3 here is CASGLITGRSPHEQYF. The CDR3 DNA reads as TGTGCTAGTGGTTTGATAACGGGACGGAGCCCCCACGAGCAGTACTTC.

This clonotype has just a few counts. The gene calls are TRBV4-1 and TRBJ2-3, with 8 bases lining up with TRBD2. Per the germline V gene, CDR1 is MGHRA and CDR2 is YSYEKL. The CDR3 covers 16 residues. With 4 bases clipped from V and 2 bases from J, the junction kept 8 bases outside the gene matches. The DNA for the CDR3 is TGCGCCAGCAGCCCCGTAAGCGGGGGAGTCACAGATACGCAGTATTTT. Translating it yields CASSPVSGGVTDTQYF.

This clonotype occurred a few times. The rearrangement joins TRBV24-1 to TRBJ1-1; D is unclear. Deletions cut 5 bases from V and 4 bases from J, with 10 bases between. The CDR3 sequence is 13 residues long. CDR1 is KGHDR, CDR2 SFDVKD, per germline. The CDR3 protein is CATSVKVGTEAFF. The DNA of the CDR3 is TGTGCCACCAGTGTTAAGGTTGGCACTGAAGCTTTCTTT.

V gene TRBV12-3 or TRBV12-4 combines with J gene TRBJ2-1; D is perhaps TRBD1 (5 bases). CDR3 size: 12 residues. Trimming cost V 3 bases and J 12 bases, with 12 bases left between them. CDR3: CASSLGLPGQFF. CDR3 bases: TGTGCCAGCAGTTTGGGGCTGCCTGGGCAGTTCTTC.

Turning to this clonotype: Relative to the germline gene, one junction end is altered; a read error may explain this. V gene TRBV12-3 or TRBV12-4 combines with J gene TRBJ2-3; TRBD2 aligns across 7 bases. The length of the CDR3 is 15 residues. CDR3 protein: CASTLWAGVTDTQYF. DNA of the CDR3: TGTGCCAGCACTTTATGGGCGGGGGTCACAGATACGCAGTATTTT.

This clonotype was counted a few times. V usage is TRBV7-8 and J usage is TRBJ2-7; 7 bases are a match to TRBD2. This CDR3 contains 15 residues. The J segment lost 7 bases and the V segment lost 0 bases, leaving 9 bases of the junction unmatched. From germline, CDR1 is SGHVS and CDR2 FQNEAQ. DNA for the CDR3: TGTGCCAGCAGCTTAGCGGGTCCATTGGGGGGGGAGCAGTACTTC. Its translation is CASSLAGPLGGEQYF.

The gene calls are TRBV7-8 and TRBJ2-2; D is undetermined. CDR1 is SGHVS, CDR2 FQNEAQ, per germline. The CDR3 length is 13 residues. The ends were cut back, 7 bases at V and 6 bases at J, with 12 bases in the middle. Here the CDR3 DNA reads TGTGCCAGCAAAGGCCGGATAGCCGGGGAGCTGTTTTTT. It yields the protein CASKGRIAGELFF.

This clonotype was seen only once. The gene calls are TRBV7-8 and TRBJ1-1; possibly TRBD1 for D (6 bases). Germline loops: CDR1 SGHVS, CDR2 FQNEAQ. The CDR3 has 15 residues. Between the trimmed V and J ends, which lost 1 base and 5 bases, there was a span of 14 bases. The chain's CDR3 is CASSLGAGRGTEAFF. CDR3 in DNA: TGTGCCAGCAGCTTAGGGGCGGGGAGGGGGACTGAAGCTTTCTTT.

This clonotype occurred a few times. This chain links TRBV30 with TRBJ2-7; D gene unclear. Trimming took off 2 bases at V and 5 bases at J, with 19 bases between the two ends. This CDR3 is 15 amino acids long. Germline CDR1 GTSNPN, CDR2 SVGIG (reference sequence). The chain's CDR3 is CAWSPGVGYSDEQYF. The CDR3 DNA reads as TGTGCCTGGAGTCCTGGGGTGGGGTATAGTGACGAGCAGTACTTC.

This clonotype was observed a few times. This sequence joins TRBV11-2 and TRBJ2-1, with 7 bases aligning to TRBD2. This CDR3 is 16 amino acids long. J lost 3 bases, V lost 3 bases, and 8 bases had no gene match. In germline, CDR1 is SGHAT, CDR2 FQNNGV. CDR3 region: CASSLTRGTNYNEQFF. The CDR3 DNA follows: TGTGCCAGCAGCTTGACGCGTGGGACTAACTACAATGAGCAGTTCTTC.

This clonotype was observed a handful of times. CDR3 DNA: TGCGCCAGCAGCTTGGAACTGGGGGCGCATGTTGAAAAACTGTTTTTT. Protein product: CASSLELGAHVEKLFF. The V and J genes are TRBV5-1 and TRBJ1-4; perhaps TRBD1 as D (6 bases). The V and J ends lost 0 bases and 7 bases respectively, with 16 bases between them. Germline V gene sequence: CDR1 SGHRS, CDR2 YFSETQ. This CDR3 is 16 amino acids long.

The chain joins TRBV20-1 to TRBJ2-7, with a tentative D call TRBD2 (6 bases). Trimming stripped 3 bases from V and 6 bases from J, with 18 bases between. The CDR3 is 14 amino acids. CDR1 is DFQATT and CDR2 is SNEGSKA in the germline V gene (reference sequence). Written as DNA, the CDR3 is TGCAGTGCTAGCGTTGACGGGAGAGGTGGCGAGCAGTACTTC. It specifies CSASVDGRGGEQYF.

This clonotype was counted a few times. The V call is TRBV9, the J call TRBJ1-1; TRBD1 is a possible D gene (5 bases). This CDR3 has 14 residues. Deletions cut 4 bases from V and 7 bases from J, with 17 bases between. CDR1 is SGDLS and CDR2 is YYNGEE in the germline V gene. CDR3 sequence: CASSWRETANEAFF. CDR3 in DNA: TGTGCCAGCAGCTGGCGCGAGACAGCGAATGAAGCTTTCTTT.

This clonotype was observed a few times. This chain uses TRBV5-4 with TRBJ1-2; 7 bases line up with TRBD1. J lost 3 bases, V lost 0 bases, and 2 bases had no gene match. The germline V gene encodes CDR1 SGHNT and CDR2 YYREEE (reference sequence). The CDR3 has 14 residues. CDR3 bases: TGTGCCAGCAGCTTGGCGACAGGGCACTATGGCTACACCTTC. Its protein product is CASSLATGHYGYTF.

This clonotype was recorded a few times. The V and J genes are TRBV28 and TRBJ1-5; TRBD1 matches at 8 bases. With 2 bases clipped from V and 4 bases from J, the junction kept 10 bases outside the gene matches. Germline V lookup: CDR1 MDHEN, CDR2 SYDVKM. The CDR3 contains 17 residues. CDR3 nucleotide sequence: TGTGCCAGCAGTTTAGGCAGGGGGCCCCTAAGAAATCAGCCCCAGCATTTT. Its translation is CASSLGRGPLRNQPQHF.

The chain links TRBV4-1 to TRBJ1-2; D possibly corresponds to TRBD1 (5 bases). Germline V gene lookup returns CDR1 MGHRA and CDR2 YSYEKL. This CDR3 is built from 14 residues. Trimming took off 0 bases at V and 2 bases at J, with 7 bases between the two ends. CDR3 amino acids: CASSQDRANYGYTF. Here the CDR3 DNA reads TGCGCCAGCAGCCAAGACAGGGCAAACTATGGCTACACCTTC.

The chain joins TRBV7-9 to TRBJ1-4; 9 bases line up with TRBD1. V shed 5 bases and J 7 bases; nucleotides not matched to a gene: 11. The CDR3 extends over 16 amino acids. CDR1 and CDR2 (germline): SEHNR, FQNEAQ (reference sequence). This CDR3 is CASSPLQGARFEKLFF. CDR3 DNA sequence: TGTGCCAGCAGCCCTCTACAGGGGGCACGATTTGAAAAACTGTTTTTT.

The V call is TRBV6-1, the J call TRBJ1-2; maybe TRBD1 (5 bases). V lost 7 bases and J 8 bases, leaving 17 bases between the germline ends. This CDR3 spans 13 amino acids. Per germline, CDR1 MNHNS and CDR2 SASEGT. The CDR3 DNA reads TGTGCCAGCACCGATCGGCAGGGTCGGGGCTACACCTTC. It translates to CASTDRQGRGYTF.

The CDR3 spells CASSPSGTSGRNSYNEQFF. As DNA, the CDR3 is TGTGCCAGTAGTCCTTCCGGGACTAGCGGGAGGAACTCCTACAATGAGCAGTTCTTC. J is TRBJ2-1 and V is TRBV19; 15 bases line up with TRBD2. CDR3 length: 19 residues. The V gene end was trimmed by 5 bases and the J gene end by 0 bases; junction bases not matched to a gene: 8. Germline V gene data show CDR1 as LNHDA and CDR2 as SQIVND (reference sequence).

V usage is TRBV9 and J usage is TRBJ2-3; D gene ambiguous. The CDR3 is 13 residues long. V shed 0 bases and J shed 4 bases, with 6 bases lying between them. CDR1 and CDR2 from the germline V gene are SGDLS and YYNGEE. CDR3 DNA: TGTGCCAGCAGCGTAGCTCGATCAGATACGCAGTATTTT. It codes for CASSVARSDTQYF.

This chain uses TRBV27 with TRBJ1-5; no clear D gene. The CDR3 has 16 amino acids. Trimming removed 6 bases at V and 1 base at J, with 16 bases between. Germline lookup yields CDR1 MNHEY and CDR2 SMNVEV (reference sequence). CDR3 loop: CASSPGQWGSNQPQHF. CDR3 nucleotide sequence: TGTGCCAGCAGCCCAGGCCAATGGGGAAGCAATCAGCCCCAGCATTTT.

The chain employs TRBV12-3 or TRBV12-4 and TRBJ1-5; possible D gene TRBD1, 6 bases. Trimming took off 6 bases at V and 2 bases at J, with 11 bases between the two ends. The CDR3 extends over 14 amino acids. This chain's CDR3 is CASRRPGGNQPQHF. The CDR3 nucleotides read TGTGCCAGCAGAAGGCCAGGGGGCAATCAGCCCCAGCATTTT.

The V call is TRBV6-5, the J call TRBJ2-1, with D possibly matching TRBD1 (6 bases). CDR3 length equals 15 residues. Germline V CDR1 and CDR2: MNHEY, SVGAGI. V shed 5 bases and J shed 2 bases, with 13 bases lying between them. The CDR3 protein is CASSVDRSTYNEQFF. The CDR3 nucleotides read TGTGCCAGCAGTGTTGACAGGTCCACCTACAATGAGCAGTTCTTC.

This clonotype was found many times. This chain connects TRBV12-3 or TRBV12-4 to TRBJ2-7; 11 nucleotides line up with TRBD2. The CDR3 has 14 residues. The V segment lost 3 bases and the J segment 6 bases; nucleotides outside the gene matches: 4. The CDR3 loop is CASSFSSGGFEQYF. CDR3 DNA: TGTGCCAGCAGTTTCTCTAGCGGGGGGTTCGAGCAGTACTTC.